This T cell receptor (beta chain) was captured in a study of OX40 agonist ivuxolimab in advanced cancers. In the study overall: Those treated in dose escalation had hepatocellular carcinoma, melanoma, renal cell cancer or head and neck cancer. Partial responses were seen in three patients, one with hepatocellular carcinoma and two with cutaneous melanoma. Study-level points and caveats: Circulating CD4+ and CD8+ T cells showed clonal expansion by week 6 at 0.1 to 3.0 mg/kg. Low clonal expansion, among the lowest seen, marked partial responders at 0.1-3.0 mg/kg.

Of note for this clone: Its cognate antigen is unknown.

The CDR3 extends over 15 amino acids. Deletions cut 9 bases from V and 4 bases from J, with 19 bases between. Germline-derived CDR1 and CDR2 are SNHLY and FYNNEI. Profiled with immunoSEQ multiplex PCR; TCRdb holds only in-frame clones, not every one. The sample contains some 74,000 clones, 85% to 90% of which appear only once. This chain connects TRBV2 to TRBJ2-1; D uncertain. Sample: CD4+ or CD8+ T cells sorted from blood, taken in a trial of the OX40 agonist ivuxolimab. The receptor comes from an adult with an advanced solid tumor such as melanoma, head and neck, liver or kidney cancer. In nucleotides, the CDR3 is TGTGCCAGTAATACTATACCGGGCTCTTACAATGAGCAGTTCTTC. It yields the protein CASNTIPGSYNEQFF.